Listed below are T cell receptor beta chains from one sample, sequenced in a study of shared clonotypes between healthy human individuals. The repertoire was sequenced with immunoSEQ multiplex PCR; TCRdb's copy has only in-frame clones and lacks some. This table holds under 2,000,000 clones, roughly 94% found once. The sample comprised naive CD8+ T cells sorted from blood. These receptors were taken from a man aged 18 to 35 in good health. The CDR3 runs from the conserved cysteine through the conserved F or W. A D gene is named only where the DNA matches it firmly. Size tells how often a clone was seen (once, few, many) or the class of an expanded clone, and some rows leave it out.

TRBJ2-7	-	TRBV7-2	-	CASSLARAYEQYF	TGTGCCAGCAGCTTAGCGCGGGCCTACGAGCAGTACTTC
TRBJ2-7	once	TRBV4-3	-	CASSQDPADSYEQYF	TGCGCCAGCAGCCAAGATCCGGCAGACTCCTACGAGCAGTACTTC
TRBJ2-1	-	TRBV9	TRBD2	CASSVEAGPSSYNEQFF	TGTGCCAGCAGCGTAGAAGCGGGGCCAAGCTCCTACAATGAGCAGTTCTTC
TRBJ2-7	-	TRBV20-1	-	CSAGGLEQYF	TGCAGTGCGGGGGGGCTAGAGCAGTACTTC
TRBJ1-1	-	TRBV5-1	TRBD1	CASSTTGTNTEAFF	TGCGCCAGCAGCACGACAGGGACTAACACTGAAGCTTTCTTT
TRBJ1-6	-	TRBV9	-	CASSVEGGINSPLHF	TGTGCCAGCAGCGTAGAGGGGGGTATTAATTCACCCCTCCACTTT
TRBJ2-5	-	TRBV28	-	CASSSSGTYQETQYF	TGTGCCAGCAGTTCTAGTGGGACATACCAAGAGACCCAGTACTTC
TRBJ2-7	-	TRBV18	-	CASSPTYGYLNSYEQYF	TGTGCCAGCTCACCAACGTACGGTTACCTCAACTCCTACGAGCAGTACTTC
TRBJ2-7	-	TRBV19	-	CASSISHAPYEQYF	TGTGCCAGTAGTATATCTCACGCACCCTACGAGCAGTACTTC
TRBJ2-7	-	TRBV7-2	TRBD1	CASSFGGTGFNYEQYF	TGTGCCAGCAGCTTTGGAGGGACAGGGTTTAACTACGAGCAGTACTTC
TRBJ2-7	-	TRBV5-1	TRBD1	CASKGQSYEQYF	TGCGCCAGCAAGGGACAGTCCTACGAGCAGTACTTC
TRBJ2-7	-	TRBV5-6	-	CASSLFTYEQYF	TGTGCCAGCAGCTTATTCACCTACGAGCAGTACTTC
TRBJ2-3	-	TRBV27	-	CASSLLGSTDTQYF	TGTGCCAGCAGTTTATTGGGATCCACAGATACGCAGTATTTT
TRBJ2-2	-	TRBV30	-	CACLVGTGELFF	TGTGCCTGCCTAGTCGGCACCGGGGAGCTGTTTTTT
TRBJ2-7	-	TRBV13	TRBD1	CASSLRGQGAYEQYF	TGTGCCAGCAGCTTACGAGGACAGGGAGCCTACGAGCAGTACTTC
TRBJ2-1	-	TRBV10-3	-	CAISEGQSGYNEQFF	TGTGCCATCAGTGAGGGGCAGTCAGGATACAATGAGCAGTTCTTC
TRBJ2-2	-	TRBV19	-	CASSYPRGEVTGELFF	TGTGCCAGTAGTTACCCCAGGGGCGAGGTAACCGGGGAGCTGTTTTTT
TRBJ2-3	-	TRBV18	TRBD1	CASSPNEGQGADTQYF	TGTGCCAGCTCACCAAATGAGGGACAGGGGGCAGATACGCAGTATTTT
TRBJ2-1	-	TRBV9	-	CASSVYPGDYNEQFF	TGTGCCAGCAGCGTATACCCAGGCGACTACAATGAGCAGTTCTTC
TRBJ2-3	-	TRBV7-9	TRBD2	CASSDFEREEKDTQYF	TGTGCCAGCAGTGACTTTGAGCGGGAGGAGAAAGATACGCAGTATTTT
TRBJ2-7	-	TRBV5-6	TRBD1	CASSLFQGAWEQYF	TGTGCCAGCAGCTTGTTTCAGGGGGCTTGGGAGCAGTACTTC
TRBJ2-7	once	TRBV11-2	-	CASSLDTGTETSYEQYF	TGTGCCAGCAGCTTAGATACGGGAACGGAGACAAGCTACGAGCAGTACTTC
TRBJ2-1	-	TRBV10-2	TRBD1	CASSTGTGTKNEQFF	TGCGCCAGCAGCACCGGGACAGGGACCAAAAATGAGCAGTTCTTC
TRBJ2-7	-	TRBV4-3	-	CASSQDGGGGYEQYF	TGCGCCAGCAGCCAAGATGGAGGGGGAGGATACGAGCAGTACTTC
TRBJ2-5	-	TRBV28	TRBD2	CASRMAGGTTETQYF	TGTGCCAGCAGAATGGCGGGGGGTACAACGGAGACCCAGTACTTC
TRBJ2-7	-	TRBV2	-	CASSEAAARYYEQYF	TGTGCCAGCAGTGAAGCGGCAGCCCGTTACTACGAGCAGTACTTC
TRBJ1-1	-	TRBV2	TRBD1	CASSGQGMNTEAFF	TGTGCCAGCAGTGGACAGGGGATGAACACTGAAGCTTTCTTT
TRBJ2-3	-	TRBV5-6	-	CASSFTDTQYF	TGTGCCAGCAGCTTTACGGATACGCAGTATTTT
TRBJ2-3	-	TRBV7-2	-	CASSFGSVGPDTQYF	TGTGCCAGCAGCTTCGGGAGTGTGGGCCCAGATACGCAGTATTTT
TRBJ1-2	-	TRBV5-6	TRBD1	CASSRPGTEYGYTF	TGTGCCAGCAGCCGACCAGGGACAGAGTATGGCTACACCTTC
TRBJ1-2	-	TRBV30	TRBD1	CAWSTGDGYTF	TGTGCCTGGTCGACAGGGGATGGCTACACCTTC
TRBJ2-3	-	TRBV9	-	CASSVTGVTDTQYF	TGTGCCAGCAGCGTTACAGGAGTCACAGATACGCAGTATTTT
TRBJ2-1	-	TRBV4-3	TRBD2	CASSQGTSGSYNEQFF	TGCGCCAGCAGCCAAGGGACTAGCGGGAGTTACAATGAGCAGTTCTTC
TRBJ1-1	-	TRBV30	-	CAWSLEGRTEAFF	TGTGCCTGGAGTTTGGAGGGAAGAACTGAAGCTTTCTTT
TRBJ2-7	-	TRBV7-9	-	CASSLETRPYEQYF	TGTGCCAGCAGCTTGGAGACCCGCCCATACGAGCAGTACTTC
TRBJ2-7	-	TRBV28	-	CASSSLTGRGSYEQYF	TGTGCCAGCAGTTCCTTGACAGGGAGGGGCTCCTACGAGCAGTACTTC
TRBJ1-4	-	TRBV6-1	-	CASSALKGANEKLFF	TGTGCCAGCAGCGCCCTCAAGGGAGCTAATGAAAAACTGTTTTTT
TRBJ2-7	-	TRBV5-6	-	CASSSGLKLYEQYF	TGTGCCAGCAGCTCGGGACTGAAGCTCTACGAGCAGTACTTC
TRBJ1-1	once	TRBV27	TRBD1	CASSPSTGEMNTEAFF	TGTGCCAGCAGTCCGTCGACAGGGGAGATGAACACTGAAGCTTTCTTT
TRBJ2-3	-	TRBV6-1	TRBD2	CASGRRGDTDTQYF	TGTGCCAGCGGGCGGCGGGGGGACACAGATACGCAGTATTTT
TRBJ2-7	-	TRBV7-7	TRBD1	CASSSDREHEQYF	TGTGCTAGCAGTTCGGACAGGGAGCACGAGCAGTACTTC
TRBJ2-1	-	TRBV6-5	TRBD1	CASSYDDRGTYNEQFF	TGTGCCAGCAGTTACGACGACAGGGGGACCTACAATGAGCAGTTCTTC
TRBJ2-7	-	TRBV2	TRBD1	CASSVSQDRGAYEQYF	TGTGCCAGCAGTGTGTCTCAGGACAGGGGAGCCTACGAGCAGTACTTC
TRBJ2-2	-	TRBV11-2	TRBD2	CASSWGASGRGPNTGELFF	TGTGCCAGCAGCTGGGGGGCTAGCGGGAGAGGACCGAACACCGGGGAGCTGTTTTTT
TRBJ1-1	-	TRBV13	-	CASSLGLTEGDTEAFF	TGTGCCAGCAGCTTAGGCTTAACTGAGGGGGACACTGAAGCTTTCTTT
TRBJ1-6	-	TRBV2	TRBD1	CASSGPRDRGSYNSPLHF	TGTGCCAGCAGTGGACCTCGGGACAGGGGCTCCTATAATTCACCCCTCCACTTT
TRBJ2-3	-	TRBV13	TRBD2	CASSLPGLAGGEGTDTQYF	TGTGCCAGCAGCCTACCGGGACTAGCGGGAGGAGAGGGCACAGATACGCAGTATTTT
TRBJ2-1	-	TRBV5-1	-	CASSPTRGEQFF	TGCGCCAGCAGCCCGACGCGGGGTGAGCAGTTCTTC
TRBJ2-7	-	TRBV19	TRBD2	CASSIGGRDEQYF	TGTGCCAGTAGTATTGGCGGGAGGGACGAGCAGTACTTC
TRBJ2-7	-	TRBV9	TRBD1	CASSAGQAAYEQYF	TGTGCCAGCAGCGCGGGACAGGCAGCCTACGAGCAGTACTTC
TRBJ2-2	-	TRBV28	-	CASSRPYAGELFF	TGTGCCAGCAGTCGCCCCTACGCCGGGGAGCTGTTTTTT
TRBJ2-1	-	TRBV6-6	-	CASGGSSYNEQFF	TGTGCCAGCGGGGGAAGCTCCTACAATGAGCAGTTCTTC
TRBJ2-1	once	TRBV7-7	-	CASSLGGEGLRNEQFF	TGTGCTAGCAGCTTAGGGGGGGAGGGCCTGAGGAATGAGCAGTTCTTC
TRBJ1-2	-	TRBV27	TRBD1	CASSLGGTGNYGYTF	TGTGCCAGCAGTTTAGGGGGGACAGGCAACTATGGCTACACCTTC